The 10 T cell receptor beta chains reported below all come from one sample, sequenced in a study of shared T cell receptors in the human thymus. Profiled with immunoSEQ multiplex PCR; TCRdb holds only in-frame clones, not every one. The table shows hundreds of thousands of clones, with more than 70% occurring only once. These data also featured in a second study, about human thymus T cells.

Sequenced input: thymocytes. Receptors were obtained from a boy in the first two years of life with a congenital heart defect.

The chain uses TRBV6-5 and TRBJ2-7, with D possibly TRBD1 on 6 matching bases. Germline V gene lookup returns CDR1 MNHEY and CDR2 SVGAGI. The CDR3 sequence is 13 residues long. V lost 9 bases and J 3 bases, leaving 15 bases between the germline ends. CDR3 amino acids: CASQGQPSYEQYF. The CDR3 nucleotides read TGTGCCAGTCAGGGACAACCGAGCTACGAGCAGTACTTC.

The V gene is TRBV27, the J gene TRBJ1-1, with TRBD1 matching over 8 bases. Germline loops: CDR1 MNHEY, CDR2 SMNVEV (reference sequence). CDR3 length equals 14 residues. V lost 5 bases and J lost 3; bases outside the gene matches: 5. The CDR3 loop is CASSGQGRDTEAFF. CDR3 DNA: TGTGCCAGCAGTGGACAGGGTCGGGACACTGAAGCTTTCTTT.

The CDR3 nucleotides are TGCGCCAGCAGCCAAGGTGCTAGCGGGACCCAAAGGTACAATGAGCAGTTCTTC. This sequence encodes CASSQGASGTQRYNEQFF. The J gene is TRBJ2-1, the V gene TRBV4-3, with 9 bases aligning to TRBD2. Germline assignment: CDR1 LGHNA and CDR2 YSLEER. Trimming removed 1 base from V and 4 bases from J; junction bases left unmatched: 11. The CDR3 sequence is 18 residues long.

V and J are TRBV4-3 and TRBJ1-2; the D gene is possibly TRBD1 (5 bases). This CDR3 is 14 amino acids long. The V gene lost 1 base and the J gene lost 4 bases, with 10 bases spanning the gap. CDR1 LGHNA and CDR2 YSLEER come from the germline V gene. CDR3 protein: CASSQVEGIYGYTF. The CDR3 DNA reads TGCGCCAGCAGCCAAGTGGAGGGGATCTATGGCTACACCTTC.

Note on this clone: Other DNA sequences from this sample encode an identical CDR3 as well. This chain links TRBV7-9 with TRBJ2-7; D unclear. V was shortened by 1 base and J by 3 bases, with 7 bases between the two germline ends. Germline CDR1 and CDR2: SEHNR and FQNEAQ (reference sequence). CDR3 length: 13 amino acids. The CDR3 coding sequence is TGTGCCAGCAGCTTAGGGCTGCTCTACGAGCAGTACTTC. Amino acid sequence: CASSLGLLYEQYF.

This rearrangement joins TRBV4-3 to TRBJ1-1; TRBD1 aligns across 7 bases. The CDR3 has 18 residues. With 3 bases clipped from V and 1 base from J, the junction kept 14 bases outside the gene matches. In germline, CDR1 is LGHNA, CDR2 YSLEER. The CDR3, as DNA: TGCGCCAGCAGCCAGCGCCGAACAGGGGCCGCTCCGAACACTGAAGCTTTCTTT. As protein: CASSQRRTGAAPNTEAFF.

This rearrangement joins TRBV27 to TRBJ1-2; 9 nucleotides line up with TRBD1. Trimming took 7 bases from V and 1 from J; bases not matched to a gene: 7. The germline gives CDR1 MNHEY, CDR2 SMNVEV (reference sequence). This CDR3 contains 15 residues. CDR3 coding DNA: TGTGCCAGCACCCTCCGGGGACAGGGTAACTATGGCTACACCTTC. Translated, it gives CASTLRGQGNYGYTF.

V and J are TRBV14 and TRBJ2-7, with a tentative D call TRBD1 (5 bases). The germline gives CDR1 SGHDN, CDR2 FVKESK. V was pared by 6 bases and J by 2 bases, with 11 bases between. This CDR3 has 13 amino acids. CDR3 in amino acids: CASSPDSPYEQYF. CDR3 sequence (DNA): TGTGCCAGCAGTCCCGACAGTCCCTACGAGCAGTACTTC.

CDR3 residues: CASSPSQYSYEQYF. DNA of the CDR3: TGCGCCAGCAGCCCCTCGCAGTACTCCTACGAGCAGTACTTC. The chain has TRBV4-3 and TRBJ2-7; D gene unclear. Looked up from germline, CDR1 is LGHNA and CDR2 is YSLEER. The CDR3 runs to 14 residues. Deletions cut 4 bases from V and 0 bases from J, with 10 bases between.

The rearrangement joins TRBV6-6 to TRBJ1-1; weak D call: TRBD1 (5 bases). Germline-derived CDR1 and CDR2 are MNHNY and SVGAGI (reference sequence). The CDR3 runs 14 residues. Trimming took off 6 bases at V and 0 bases at J, with 11 bases between the two ends. The CDR3 bases are TGTGCCAGCAGCCCAGGACACTTGAACACTGAAGCTTTCTTT. It is translated as CASSPGHLNTEAFF.